This T cell receptor beta chain was retrieved from a study of T cells after yellow fever vaccination. V lost 4 bases, J lost 5 bases, and 9 bases lay in between. This CDR3 is built from 13 residues. CDR1 ENHRY and CDR2 SYGVKD come from the germline V gene. This clonotype has ten or more counts. 5'RACE template switching generated TCR cDNA, adding a universal primer site and UMIs. TCRdb redid the calling of the 5' RACE reads with MiXCR, one entry per CDR3 protein. Found here are 100,000 to 150,000 distinct CDR3 sequences, more than 6% of them singletons; the top ten hold roughly 2.5%. The chain has TRBV10-3 and TRBJ2-1; perhaps D is TRBD1 or TRBD2 (5 bases each). The sample consisted of CD4+ T cells sorted from PBMCs, taken 10 days after the first yellow fever vaccination. The receptor was isolated from a man between 18 and 29 years old who received the YFV17D yellow fever vaccine. The CDR3 DNA sequence: TGTGCCATCAGTGGTGGGACCGACAATGAGCAGTTCTTC. This translates into CAISGGTDNEQFF.